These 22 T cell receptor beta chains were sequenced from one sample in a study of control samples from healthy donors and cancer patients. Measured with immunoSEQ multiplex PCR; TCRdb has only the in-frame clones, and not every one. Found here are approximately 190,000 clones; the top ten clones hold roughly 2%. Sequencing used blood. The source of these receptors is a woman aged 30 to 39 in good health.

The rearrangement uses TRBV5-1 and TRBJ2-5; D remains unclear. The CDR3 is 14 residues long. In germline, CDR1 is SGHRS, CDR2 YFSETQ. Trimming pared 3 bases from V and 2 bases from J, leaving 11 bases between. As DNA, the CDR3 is TGCGCCAGCAGCTCAAGGACGCATCAAGAGACCCAGTACTTC. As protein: CASSSRTHQETQYF.

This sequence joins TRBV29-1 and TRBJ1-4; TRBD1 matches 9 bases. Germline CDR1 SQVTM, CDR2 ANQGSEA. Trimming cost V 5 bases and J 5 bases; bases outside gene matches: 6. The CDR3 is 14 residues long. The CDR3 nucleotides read TGCAGCGTTTGTCGGACAGGGGAAAATGAAAAACTGTTTTTT. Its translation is CSVCRTGENEKLFF.

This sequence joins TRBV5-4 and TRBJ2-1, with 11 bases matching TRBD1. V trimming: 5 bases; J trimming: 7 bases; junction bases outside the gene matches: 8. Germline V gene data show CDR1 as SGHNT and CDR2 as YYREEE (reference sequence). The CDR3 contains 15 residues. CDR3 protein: CASRVWTGGGNEQFF. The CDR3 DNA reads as TGTGCCAGCAGGGTGTGGACAGGGGGCGGGAATGAGCAGTTCTTC.

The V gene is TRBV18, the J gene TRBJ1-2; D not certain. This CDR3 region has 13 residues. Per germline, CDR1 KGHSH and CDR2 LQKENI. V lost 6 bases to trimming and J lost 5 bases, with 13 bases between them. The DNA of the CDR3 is TGTGCCAGCTCCCTCGACGGGTCATATGGCTACACCTTC. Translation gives CASSLDGSYGYTF.

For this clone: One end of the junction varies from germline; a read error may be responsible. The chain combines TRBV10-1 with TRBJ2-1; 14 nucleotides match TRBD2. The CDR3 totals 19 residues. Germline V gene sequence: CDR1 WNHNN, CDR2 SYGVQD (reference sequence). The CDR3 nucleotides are TGCGCCCGCAGTGATCCCCGGGGGGTAGGACTAGCGGGGGGCAATGAGCAGTTCTTC. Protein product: CARSDPRGVGLAGGNEQFF.

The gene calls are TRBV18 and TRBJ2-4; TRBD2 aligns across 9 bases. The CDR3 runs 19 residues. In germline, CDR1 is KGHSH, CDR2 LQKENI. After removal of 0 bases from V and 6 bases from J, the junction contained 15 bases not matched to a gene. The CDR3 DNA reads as TGTGCCAGCTCACCACCGGCTAGCGGGGCGGCTGGCTTTTTAAACATTCAGTACTTC. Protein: CASSPPASGAAGFLNIQYF.

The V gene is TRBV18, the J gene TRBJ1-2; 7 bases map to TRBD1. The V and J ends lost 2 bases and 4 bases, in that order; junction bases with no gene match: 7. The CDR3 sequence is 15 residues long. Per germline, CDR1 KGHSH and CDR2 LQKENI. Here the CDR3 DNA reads TGTGCCAGCTCACCAAGGCCAGGGGGGGGCTATGGCTACACCTTC. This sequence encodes CASSPRPGGGYGYTF.

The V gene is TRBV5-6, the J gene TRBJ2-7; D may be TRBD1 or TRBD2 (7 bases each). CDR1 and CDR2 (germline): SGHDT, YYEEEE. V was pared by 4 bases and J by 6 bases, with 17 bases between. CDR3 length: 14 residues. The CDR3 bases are TGTGCCAGCAGCCCAGTCGACAGGGAGGGCGAGCAGTACTTC. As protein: CASSPVDREGEQYF.

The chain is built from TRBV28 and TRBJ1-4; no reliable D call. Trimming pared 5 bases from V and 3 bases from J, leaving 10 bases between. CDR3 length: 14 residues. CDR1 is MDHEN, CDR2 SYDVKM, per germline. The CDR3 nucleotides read TGTGCCAGCAGTCTACCCCCCCCTAATGAAAAACTGTTTTTT. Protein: CASSLPPPNEKLFF.

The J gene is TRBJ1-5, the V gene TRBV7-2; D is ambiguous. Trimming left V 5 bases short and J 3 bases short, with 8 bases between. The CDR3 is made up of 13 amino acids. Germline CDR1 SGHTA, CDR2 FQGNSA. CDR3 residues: CASSPRANQPQHF. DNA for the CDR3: TGTGCCAGCAGCCCCCGAGCCAATCAGCCCCAGCATTTT.

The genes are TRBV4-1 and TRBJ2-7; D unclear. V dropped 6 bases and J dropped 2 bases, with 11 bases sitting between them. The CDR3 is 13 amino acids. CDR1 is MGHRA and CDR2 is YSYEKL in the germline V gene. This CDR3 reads CASSRTETYEQYF. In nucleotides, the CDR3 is TGCGCCAGCAGTCGCACAGAGACCTACGAGCAGTACTTC.

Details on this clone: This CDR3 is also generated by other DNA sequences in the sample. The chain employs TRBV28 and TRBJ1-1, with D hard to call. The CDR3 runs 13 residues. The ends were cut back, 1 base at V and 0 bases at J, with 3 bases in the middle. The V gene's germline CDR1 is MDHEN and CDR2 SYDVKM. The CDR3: CASSLSLNTEAFF. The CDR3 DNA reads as TGTGCCAGCAGTTTATCTCTGAACACTGAAGCTTTCTTT.

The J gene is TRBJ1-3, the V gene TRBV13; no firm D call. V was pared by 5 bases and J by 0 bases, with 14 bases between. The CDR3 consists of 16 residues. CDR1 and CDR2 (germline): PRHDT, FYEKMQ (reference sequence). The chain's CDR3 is CASSGEGRLSGNTIYF. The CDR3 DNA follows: TGTGCCAGCAGCGGTGAAGGAAGGCTCTCTGGAAACACCATATATTTT.

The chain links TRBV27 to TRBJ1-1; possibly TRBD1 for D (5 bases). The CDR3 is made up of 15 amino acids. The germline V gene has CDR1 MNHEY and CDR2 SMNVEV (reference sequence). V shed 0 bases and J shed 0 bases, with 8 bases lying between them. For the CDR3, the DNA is TGTGCCAGCAGTTTATCCCAGGGAATGAACACTGAAGCTTTCTTT. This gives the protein CASSLSQGMNTEAFF.

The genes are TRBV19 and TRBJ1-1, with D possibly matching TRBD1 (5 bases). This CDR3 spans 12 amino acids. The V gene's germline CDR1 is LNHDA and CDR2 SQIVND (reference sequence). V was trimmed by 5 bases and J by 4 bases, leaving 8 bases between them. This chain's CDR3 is CASSLRATEAFF. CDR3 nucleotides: TGTGCCAGTAGTCTCAGGGCCACTGAAGCTTTCTTT.

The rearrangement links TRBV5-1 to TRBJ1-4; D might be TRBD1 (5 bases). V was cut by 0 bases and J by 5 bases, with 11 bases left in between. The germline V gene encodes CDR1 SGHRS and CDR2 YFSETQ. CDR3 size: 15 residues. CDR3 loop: CASSLAPRENEKLFF. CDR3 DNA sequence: TGCGCCAGCAGCTTGGCTCCCAGGGAAAATGAAAAACTGTTTTTT.

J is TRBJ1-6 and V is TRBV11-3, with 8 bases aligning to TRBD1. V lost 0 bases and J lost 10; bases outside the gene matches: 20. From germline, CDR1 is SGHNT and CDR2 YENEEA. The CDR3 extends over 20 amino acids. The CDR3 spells CASSLDLPGQGGGGGSPLHF. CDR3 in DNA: TGTGCCAGCAGCTTAGACCTCCCTGGACAGGGTGGGGGTGGAGGCTCACCCCTCCACTTT.

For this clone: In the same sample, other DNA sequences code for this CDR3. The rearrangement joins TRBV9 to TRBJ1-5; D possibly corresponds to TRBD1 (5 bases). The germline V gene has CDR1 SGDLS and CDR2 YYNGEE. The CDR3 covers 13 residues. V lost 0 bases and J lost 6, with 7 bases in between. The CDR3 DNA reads TGTGCCAGCAGCGTAGGTGGGGGTCAGCCCCAGCATTTT. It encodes CASSVGGGQPQHF. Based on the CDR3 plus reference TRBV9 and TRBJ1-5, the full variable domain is DSGVTQTPKHLITATGQRVTLRCSPRSGDLSVYWYQQSLDQGLQFLIQYYNGEERAKGNILERFSAQQFPDLHSELNLSSLELGDSALYFCASSVGGGQPQHFGDGTRLSIL.

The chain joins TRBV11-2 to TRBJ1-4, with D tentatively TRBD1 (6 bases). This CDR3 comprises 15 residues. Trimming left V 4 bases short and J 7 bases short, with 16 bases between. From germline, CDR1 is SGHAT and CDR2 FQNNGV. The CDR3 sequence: CASSSGQPGGEKLFF. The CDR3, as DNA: TGTGCCAGCAGCTCTGGACAGCCGGGGGGTGAAAAACTGTTTTTT.

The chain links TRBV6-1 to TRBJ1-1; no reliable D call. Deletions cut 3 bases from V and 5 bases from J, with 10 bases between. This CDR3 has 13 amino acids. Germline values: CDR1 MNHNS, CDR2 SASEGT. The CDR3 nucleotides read TGTGCCAGCAGTGACGGGAGGGAAACTGAAGCTTTCTTT. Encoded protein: CASSDGRETEAFF.

CDR3 protein: CASSLSLVYLNTEAFF. In DNA form, the CDR3 reads TGTGCCAGCAGTTTAAGCCTAGTCTATCTGAACACTGAAGCTTTCTTT. The chain employs TRBV27 and TRBJ1-1; D unclear. V lost 2 bases, J lost 0 bases, and 13 bases lay in between. This CDR3 is 16 amino acids long. Germline-derived CDR1 and CDR2 are MNHEY and SMNVEV (reference sequence).

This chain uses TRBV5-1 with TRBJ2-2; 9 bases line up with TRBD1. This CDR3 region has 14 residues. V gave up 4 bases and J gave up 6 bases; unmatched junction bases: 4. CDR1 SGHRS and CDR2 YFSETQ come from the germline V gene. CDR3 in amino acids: CASSIGTGSGELFF. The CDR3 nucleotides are TGCGCCAGCAGCATTGGGACAGGGTCCGGGGAGCTGTTTTTT.